Below are 5 T cell receptor beta chains sequenced from a single sample in a study of blood T cell repertoires in COVID-19. Produced via immunoSEQ multiplex PCR; TCRdb's table is partial and in-frame only. The table records tens of thousands of clones, roughly 87% of them present only once. Sample: peripheral blood. Receptor source: a man between 70 and 80 years old with acute or convalescent COVID-19.

CDR3 sequence: CASSLGQLNTEAFF. DNA of the CDR3: TGTGCCAGCAGTCTCGGACAGCTGAACACTGAAGCTTTCTTT. The chain joins TRBV28 to TRBJ1-1; a possible D gene is TRBD1 (6 bases). V was cut by 5 bases and J by 0 bases, with 10 bases left in between. The CDR3 is 14 residues long. From germline, CDR1 is MDHEN and CDR2 SYDVKM.

The rearrangement joins TRBV14 to TRBJ1-1, with a possible D match to TRBD1 (6 bases). The V end lost 2 bases, the J end lost 11 bases, and 15 bases lay between the germline ends. Germline V lookup: CDR1 SGHDN, CDR2 FVKESK. The CDR3 runs 13 residues. CDR3 residues: CASSQIGGAWAFF. In DNA form, the CDR3 reads TGTGCCAGCAGCCAAATAGGGGGGGCATGGGCTTTCTTT.

The chain has TRBV15 and TRBJ2-1, with TRBD1 identical over 12 bases. This CDR3 is built from 18 residues. V lost 3 bases, J lost 4 bases, and 10 bases stayed unmatched. The V gene's germline CDR1 is LNHNV and CDR2 YYDKDF (reference sequence). CDR3 region: CATSSQRDRGLPYNEQFF. The CDR3 region has the DNA TGTGCCACCAGCAGTCAGCGGGACAGGGGGCTTCCTTACAATGAGCAGTTCTTC.

The chain employs TRBV5-1 and TRBJ1-2, with TRBD1 identical over 8 bases. The junction had 4 bases not matched to a gene; V was cut back by 0 bases and J by 6 bases. CDR3 length: 14 residues. The germline V gene has CDR1 SGHRS and CDR2 YFSETQ. The CDR3 nucleotides read TGCGCCAGCAGCTTGGACAGGGGGTACAATGGCTACACCTTC. Translating it yields CASSLDRGYNGYTF.

This sequence joins TRBV5-4 and TRBJ2-7; TRBD1 matches at 9 bases. V lost 3 bases, J lost 2 bases, and 9 bases stayed unmatched. Germline V lookup: CDR1 SGHNT, CDR2 YYREEE (reference sequence). This CDR3 is 16 amino acids long. CDR3: CASSSRQTGGAYEQYF. The CDR3, as DNA: TGTGCCAGCAGCTCCAGACAAACAGGGGGCGCCTACGAGCAGTACTTC.